A single sample gave rise to the 20 T cell receptor beta chains below, sequenced in a study of OX40 agonist ivuxolimab in advanced cancers. Data came from immunoSEQ multiplex PCR; TCRdb stores just in-frame clones and leaves some out. The data contain about 76,000 clones, 80% to 90% of them singletons. Specimen: CD4+ or CD8+ T cells sorted from blood, collected in a trial of the OX40 agonist ivuxolimab. The source of these receptors is an adult with an advanced solid tumor such as melanoma, head and neck, liver or kidney cancer.

The rearrangement joins TRBV15 to TRBJ2-5, with 8 bases matching TRBD2. The J call may not be correct, given that the DNA end is closer to TRBJ2-7. Germline assignment: CDR1 LNHNV and CDR2 YYDKDF (reference sequence). The CDR3 has 14 amino acids. The CDR3, as DNA: TGTGCCACCAGCCGGGTAGCGGGAACCTACGAGCAGTACTTC. It translates to CATSRVAGTYEQYF.

V is TRBV29-1 and J is TRBJ1-3; maybe TRBD1 (6 bases). V was clipped by 6 bases and J by 2 bases, with 14 bases between them. CDR1 and CDR2 from the germline V gene are SQVTM and ANQGSEA. The CDR3 is 14 residues long. This chain's CDR3 is CSVVTGTTGNTIYF. CDR3 in DNA: TGCAGCGTAGTAACCGGGACAACTGGAAACACCATATATTTT.

J is TRBJ1-2 and V is TRBV5-8; no firm D call. With 0 bases removed from V and 4 bases from J, the gap between germline ends came to 13 bases. The CDR3 spans 15 residues. Germline assignment: CDR1 SGHTS and CDR2 YDEGEE. The CDR3 DNA follows: TGTGCCAGCAGCTTGGTATCGGGTTTCACCTATGGCTACACCTTC. It is translated as CASSLVSGFTYGYTF.

This chain links TRBV7-2 with TRBJ1-1, with D perhaps TRBD1 (5 bases). The CDR3 loop spans 15 amino acids. Germline CDR1 reads SGHTA; CDR2 reads FQGNSA. The germline V and J ends were trimmed by 5 bases and 1 base, with 14 bases remaining between them. This CDR3 reads CASSPRGAANTEAFF. The CDR3 nucleotides read TGTGCCAGCAGCCCAAGGGGCGCAGCGAACACTGAAGCTTTCTTT.

The chain employs TRBV6-1 and TRBJ2-1; D remains ambiguous. The CDR3 has 15 amino acids. The germline V and J ends were trimmed by 8 bases and 0 bases, with 14 bases remaining between them. CDR1 MNHNS and CDR2 SASEGT come from the germline V gene. CDR3 in DNA: TGTGCCAGCCTCCTGGCTGCCTTCTCCTACAATGAGCAGTTCTTC. It codes for CASLLAAFSYNEQFF.

In this sample, this clone turned up once. This chain connects TRBV19 to TRBJ2-6; 8 nucleotides line up with TRBD1. From germline, CDR1 is LNHDA and CDR2 SQIVND (reference sequence). The ends lost 5 bases at V and 2 bases at J; junction bases unmatched: 2. The CDR3 spans 15 residues. CDR3 in amino acids: CASSPTGAGANVLTF. The CDR3 DNA reads as TGTGCCAGTAGTCCGACAGGGGCTGGGGCCAACGTCCTGACTTTC.

This sequence joins TRBV6-5 and TRBJ2-5; D is perhaps TRBD1 (6 bases). CDR3 length equals 14 residues. Germline-derived CDR1 and CDR2 are MNHEY and SVGAGI. V shed 3 bases and J shed 9 bases, with 17 bases lying between them. The CDR3, as DNA: TGTGCCAGCAGTTATCTTACAGGGCCAGCGGCCCAGTACTTC. This gives the protein CASSYLTGPAAQYF.

The V call is TRBV7-9, the J call TRBJ2-7; unclear D gene. CDR1 and CDR2 (germline): SEHNR, FQNEAQ (reference sequence). V lost 1 base and J lost 13, with 14 bases in between. The CDR3 extends over 12 amino acids. CDR3 sequence (DNA): TGTGCCAGCAGCTTAGAGAGTAGTCTGTTTTACTTC. This translates into CASSLESSLFYF.

This rearrangement joins TRBV2 to TRBJ1-2; 9 nucleotides line up with TRBD1. Germline CDR1 SNHLY, CDR2 FYNNEI. With V trimmed by 2 bases and J by 5 bases, 3 bases remained unmatched. The CDR3 contains 14 residues. CDR3 amino acids: CASSETGGGYGYTF. CDR3 nucleotides: TGTGCCAGCAGTGAAACAGGGGGCGGTTATGGCTACACCTTC.

The chain couples TRBV28 to TRBJ2-3; 8 nucleotides align to TRBD2. V was clipped by 7 bases and J by 10 bases; unmatched bases: 10. Germline V gene sequence: CDR1 MDHEN, CDR2 SYDVKM. This CDR3 has 13 amino acids. The CDR3 loop reads CASKPPGLGPQYF. The DNA for the CDR3 is TGTGCCAGCAAACCACCGGGACTAGGGCCGCAGTATTTT.

This clone came up once. The rearrangement joins TRBV6-1 to TRBJ1-3; D unresolved. The CDR3 has 16 residues. Trimming took 0 bases from V and 0 from J, leaving 9 bases between them. Looked up from germline, CDR1 is MNHNS and CDR2 is SASEGT. The chain's CDR3 is CASSEAPGNSGNTIYF. In DNA form, the CDR3 reads TGTGCCAGCAGTGAAGCTCCGGGAAACTCTGGAAACACCATATATTTT.

The chain has TRBV12-5 and TRBJ2-2, with D perhaps TRBD1 (6 bases). V was clipped by 5 bases and J by 8 bases, with 18 bases between them. This CDR3 spans 15 amino acids. Germline CDR1 and CDR2: LGHNT and FRNRAP. CDR3 coding DNA: TGTGCTAGTGGTCCGAGACTACAGGGCAAGGGGGAGCTGTTTTTT. Translating gives CASGPRLQGKGELFF.

The J gene is TRBJ1-1, the V gene TRBV6-1, with unresolved D. CDR1 MNHNS and CDR2 SASEGT come from the germline V gene. Trimming pared 1 base from V and 0 bases from J, leaving 6 bases between. The CDR3 is 14 amino acids. CDR3 DNA sequence: TGTGCCAGCAGTGAAGGGCTTTTGAACACTGAAGCTTTCTTT. Amino acids: CASSEGLLNTEAFF.

This clone was found a few times. In nucleotides, the CDR3 is TGTGCCAGCAGATTTTACAGGGAGGAGCCCCAGCATTTT. Its translation is CASRFYREEPQHF. The J gene is TRBJ1-5, the V gene TRBV6-6, with D possibly being TRBD1 (6 bases). In germline, CDR1 is MNHNY, CDR2 SVGAGI (reference sequence). V was cut by 6 bases and J by 8 bases, with 14 bases left in between. This CDR3 comprises 13 residues.

The rearrangement uses TRBV11-3 and TRBJ2-3; 8 bases are shared with TRBD2. V dropped 1 base and J dropped 4; count of bases not matched to a gene: 7. This CDR3 region has 16 residues. Germline values: CDR1 SGHNT, CDR2 YENEEA. In DNA form, the CDR3 reads TGTGCCAGCAGCTTAGGAGGCGGGGGGACCGCAGATACGCAGTATTTT. It codes for CASSLGGGGTADTQYF.

This rearrangement joins TRBV30 to TRBJ1-3; unclear D gene. The CDR3 spans 14 residues. Germline CDR1 reads GTSNPN; CDR2 reads SVGIG (reference sequence). Trimming pared 3 bases from V and 0 bases from J, leaving 9 bases between. CDR3 in DNA: TGTGCCTGGAGCTACAGCCGCTCTGGAAACACCATATATTTT. Its protein product is CAWSYSRSGNTIYF.

This sequence joins TRBV5-1 and TRBJ2-2; 10 bases line up with TRBD1. Trimming at V came to 5 bases and at J to 4 bases, leaving 5 bases not matched to a gene. This CDR3 contains 15 residues. CDR1 is SGHRS, CDR2 YFSETQ, per germline. CDR3 DNA sequence: TGCGCCAGCAGGCGGACAGGGGGTGCCACCGGGGAGCTGTTTTTT. Translation: CASRRTGGATGELFF. Based on the CDR3 plus reference TRBV5-1 and TRBJ2-2, the full variable domain is KAGVTQTPRYLIKTRGQQVTLSCSPISGHRSVSWYQQTPGQGLQFLFEYFSETQRNKGNFPGRFSGRQFSNSRSEMNVSTLELGDSALYLCASRRTGGATGELFFGEGSRLTVL.

This clone was seen a single time. The chain is built from TRBV21-1 and TRBJ2-7; whether TRBD1, the table's D call, matches the DNA was not checked. TRBV21-1 is a recognized pseudogene. The CDR3 length is 16 residues. The CDR3 region is CASNWDRRTTTYEQYF. The CDR3 nucleotides read TGTGCCAGCAACTGGGACAGACGGACTACTACCTACGAGCAGTACTTC.

J is TRBJ2-1 and V is TRBV12-5; 7 bases map to TRBD1. CDR3 length equals 17 residues. Germline-derived CDR1 and CDR2 are LGHNT and FRNRAP. Germline trimming cut 2 bases from V and 0 bases from J; bases unmatched to any gene: 7. This CDR3 is CASGLRDSRYSYNEQFF. The CDR3 nucleotides are TGTGCTAGTGGTTTGAGGGACAGCAGGTACTCCTACAATGAGCAGTTCTTC.

The V gene is TRBV5-1, the J gene TRBJ1-2; D is unclear. Germline CDR1 SGHRS, CDR2 YFSETQ. The CDR3 sequence is 14 residues long. Trimming stripped 2 bases from V and 1 base from J, with 9 bases between. CDR3 residues: CASSFGSGNYGYTF. Here the CDR3 DNA reads TGCGCCAGCAGCTTTGGGAGCGGTAACTATGGCTACACCTTC.